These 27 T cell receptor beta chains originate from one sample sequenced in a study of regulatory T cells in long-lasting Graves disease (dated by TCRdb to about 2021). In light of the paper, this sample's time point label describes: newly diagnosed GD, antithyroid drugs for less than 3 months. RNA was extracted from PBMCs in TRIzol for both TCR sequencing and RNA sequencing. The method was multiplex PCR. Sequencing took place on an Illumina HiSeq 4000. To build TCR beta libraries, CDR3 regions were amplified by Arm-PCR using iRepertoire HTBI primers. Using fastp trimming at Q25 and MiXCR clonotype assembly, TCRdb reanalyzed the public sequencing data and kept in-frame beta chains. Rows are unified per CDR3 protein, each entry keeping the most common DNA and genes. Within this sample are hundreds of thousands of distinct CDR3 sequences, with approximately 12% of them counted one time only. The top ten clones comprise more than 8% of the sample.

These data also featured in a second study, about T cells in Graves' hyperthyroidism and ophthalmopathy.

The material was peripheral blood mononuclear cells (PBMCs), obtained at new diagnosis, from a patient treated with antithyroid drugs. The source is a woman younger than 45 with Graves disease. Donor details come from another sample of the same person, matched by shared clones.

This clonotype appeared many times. Here the CDR3 reads CASSLVRQGAPWAFF. In nucleotides, the CDR3 is TGTGCCAGCAGCTTAGTACGACAGGGGGCCCCCTGGGCTTTCTTT. This chain links TRBV7-2 with TRBJ1-1; 10 nucleotides agree with TRBD1. V lost 1 base and J lost 11; bases outside the gene matches: 10. The CDR3 spans 15 residues. CDR1 SGHTA and CDR2 FQGNSA come from the germline V gene.

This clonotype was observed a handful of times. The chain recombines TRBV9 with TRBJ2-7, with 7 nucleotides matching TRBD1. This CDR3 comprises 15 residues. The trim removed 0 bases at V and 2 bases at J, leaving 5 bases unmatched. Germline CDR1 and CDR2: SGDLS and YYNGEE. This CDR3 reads CASSVGGGGPYEQYF. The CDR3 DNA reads TGTGCCAGCAGCGTAGGAGGGGGCGGTCCCTACGAGCAGTACTTC.

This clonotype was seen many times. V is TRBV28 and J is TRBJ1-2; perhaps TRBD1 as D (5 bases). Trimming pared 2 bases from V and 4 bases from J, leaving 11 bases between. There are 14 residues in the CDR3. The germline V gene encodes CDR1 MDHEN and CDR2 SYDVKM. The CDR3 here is CASSLLDSLYGYTF. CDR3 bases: TGTGCCAGCAGTTTACTCGACAGTCTCTATGGCTACACCTTC.

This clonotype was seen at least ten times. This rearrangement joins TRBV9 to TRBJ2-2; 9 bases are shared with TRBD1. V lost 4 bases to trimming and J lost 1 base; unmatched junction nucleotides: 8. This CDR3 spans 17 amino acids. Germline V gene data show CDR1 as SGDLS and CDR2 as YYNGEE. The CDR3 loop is CASSSGTGTQNTGELFF. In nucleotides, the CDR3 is TGTGCCAGCAGCTCCGGGACAGGGACCCAGAACACCGGGGAGCTGTTTTTT.

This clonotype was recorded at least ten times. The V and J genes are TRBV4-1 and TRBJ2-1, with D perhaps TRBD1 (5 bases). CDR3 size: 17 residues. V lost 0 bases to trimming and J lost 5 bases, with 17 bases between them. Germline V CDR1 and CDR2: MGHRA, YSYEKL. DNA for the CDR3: TGCGCCAGCAGCCAAGAGGGGCGGAGACACTTCGACAATGAGCAGTTCTTC. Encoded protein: CASSQEGRRHFDNEQFF.

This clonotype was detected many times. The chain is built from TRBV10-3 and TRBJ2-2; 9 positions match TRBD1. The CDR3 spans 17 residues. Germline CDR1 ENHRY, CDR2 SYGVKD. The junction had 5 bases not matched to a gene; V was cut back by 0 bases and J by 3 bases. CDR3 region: CAISESRGQGDTGELFF. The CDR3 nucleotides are TGTGCCATCAGTGAGTCGAGGGGACAGGGAGACACCGGGGAGCTGTTTTTT.

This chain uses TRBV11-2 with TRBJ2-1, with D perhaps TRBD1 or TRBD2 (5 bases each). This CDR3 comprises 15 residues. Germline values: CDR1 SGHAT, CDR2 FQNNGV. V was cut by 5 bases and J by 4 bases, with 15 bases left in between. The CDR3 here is CASSPGASEYNEQFF. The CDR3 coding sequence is TGTGCCAGCAGCCCCGGGGCCAGCGAATACAATGAGCAGTTCTTC.

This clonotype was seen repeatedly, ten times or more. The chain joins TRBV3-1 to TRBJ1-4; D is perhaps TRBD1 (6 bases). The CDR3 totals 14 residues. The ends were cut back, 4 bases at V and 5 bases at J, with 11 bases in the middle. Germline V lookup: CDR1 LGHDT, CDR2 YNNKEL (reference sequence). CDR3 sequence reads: CASSLKGVNEKLFF. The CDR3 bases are TGTGCCAGCAGCCTCAAGGGGGTGAATGAAAAACTGTTTTTT.

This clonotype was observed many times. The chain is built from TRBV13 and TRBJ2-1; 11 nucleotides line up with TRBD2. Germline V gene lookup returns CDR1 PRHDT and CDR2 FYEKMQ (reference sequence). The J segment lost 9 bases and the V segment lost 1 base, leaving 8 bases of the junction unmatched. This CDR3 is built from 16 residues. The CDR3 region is CASSLESLAGGIEQFF. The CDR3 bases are TGTGCCAGCAGCTTAGAATCTCTAGCGGGAGGCATTGAGCAGTTCTTC. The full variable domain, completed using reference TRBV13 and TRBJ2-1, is AAGVIQSPRHLIKEKRETATLKCYPIPRHDTVYWYQQGPGQDPQFLISFYEKMQSDKGSIPDRFSAQQFSDYHSELNMSSLELGDSALYFCASSLESLAGGIEQFFGPGTRLTVL.

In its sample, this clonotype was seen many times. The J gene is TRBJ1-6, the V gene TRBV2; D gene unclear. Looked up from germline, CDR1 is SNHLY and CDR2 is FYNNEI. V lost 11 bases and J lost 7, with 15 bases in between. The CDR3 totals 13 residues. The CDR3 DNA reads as TGTGCCGCTAAGCGGTTGTGGAATTCACCCCTCCACTTT. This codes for CAAKRLWNSPLHF.

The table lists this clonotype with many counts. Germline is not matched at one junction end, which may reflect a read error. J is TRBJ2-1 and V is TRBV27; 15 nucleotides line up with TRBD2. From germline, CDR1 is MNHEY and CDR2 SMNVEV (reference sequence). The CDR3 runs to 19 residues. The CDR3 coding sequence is TGTGCCAGCACTTTAGGACTAGCGGGAGGGCCGAGGGGTTACAATGAGCAGTTCTTC. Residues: CASTLGLAGGPRGYNEQFF.

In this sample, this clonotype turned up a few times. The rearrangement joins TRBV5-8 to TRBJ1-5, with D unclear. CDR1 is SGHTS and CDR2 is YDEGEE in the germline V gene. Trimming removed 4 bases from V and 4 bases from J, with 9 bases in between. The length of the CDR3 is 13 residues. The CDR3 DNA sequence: TGTGCCAGCAGCCCGACCCCGAATCAGCCCCAGCATTTT. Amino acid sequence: CASSPTPNQPQHF.

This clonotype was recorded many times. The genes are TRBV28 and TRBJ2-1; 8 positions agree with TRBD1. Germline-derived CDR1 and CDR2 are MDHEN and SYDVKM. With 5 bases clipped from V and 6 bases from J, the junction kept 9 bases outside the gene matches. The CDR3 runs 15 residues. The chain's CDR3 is CASSVWTGFRNEQFF. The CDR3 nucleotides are TGTGCCAGCAGTGTGTGGACAGGGTTTCGCAATGAGCAGTTCTTC. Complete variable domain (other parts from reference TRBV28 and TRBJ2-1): DVKVTQSSRYLVKRTGEKVFLECVQDMDHENMFWYRQDPGLGLRLIYFSYDVKMKEKGDIPEGYSVSREKKERFSLILESASTNQTSMYLCASSVWTGFRNEQFFGPGTRLTVL.

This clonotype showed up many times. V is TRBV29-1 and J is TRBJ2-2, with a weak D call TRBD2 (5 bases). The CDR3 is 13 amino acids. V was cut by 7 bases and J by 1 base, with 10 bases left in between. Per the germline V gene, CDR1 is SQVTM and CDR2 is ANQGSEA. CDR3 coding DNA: TGCAGCGGGTGCGGGTGGAACACCGGGGAGCTGTTTTTT. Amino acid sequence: CSGCGWNTGELFF.

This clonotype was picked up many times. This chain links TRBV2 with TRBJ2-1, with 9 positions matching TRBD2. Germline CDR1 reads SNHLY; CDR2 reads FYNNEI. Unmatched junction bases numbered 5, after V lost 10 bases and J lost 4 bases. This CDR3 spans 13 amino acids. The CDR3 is CATSSGDYNEQFF. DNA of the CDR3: TGTGCCACCTCTAGCGGGGATTACAATGAGCAGTTCTTC.

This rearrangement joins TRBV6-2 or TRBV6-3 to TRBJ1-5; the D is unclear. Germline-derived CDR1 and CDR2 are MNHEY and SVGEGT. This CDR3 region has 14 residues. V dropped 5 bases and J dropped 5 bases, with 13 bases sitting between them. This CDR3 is CASSAGGSHQPQHF. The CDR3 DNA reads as TGTGCCAGCAGTGCCGGAGGGAGCCATCAGCCCCAGCATTTT.

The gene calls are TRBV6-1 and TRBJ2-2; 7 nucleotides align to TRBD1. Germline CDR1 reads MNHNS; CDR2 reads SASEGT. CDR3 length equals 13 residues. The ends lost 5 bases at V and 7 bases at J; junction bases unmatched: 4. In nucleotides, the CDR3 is TGTGCCAGCAGTCCCGGGGACAGCGGGGAGCTGTTTTTT. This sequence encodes CASSPGDSGELFF.

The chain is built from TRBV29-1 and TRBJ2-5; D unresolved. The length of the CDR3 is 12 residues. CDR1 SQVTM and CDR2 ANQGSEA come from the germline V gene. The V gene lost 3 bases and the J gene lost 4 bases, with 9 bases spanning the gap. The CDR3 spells CSVDGHRETQYF. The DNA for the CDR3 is TGCAGCGTTGATGGCCACCGAGAGACCCAGTACTTC.

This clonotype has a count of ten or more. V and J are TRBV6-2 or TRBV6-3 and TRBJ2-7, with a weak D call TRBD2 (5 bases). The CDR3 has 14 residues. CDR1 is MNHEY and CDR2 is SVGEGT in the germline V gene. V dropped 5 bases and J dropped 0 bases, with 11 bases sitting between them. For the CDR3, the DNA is TGTGCCAGCAGTACTCCCGGGGACTCCTACGAGCAGTACTTC. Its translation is CASSTPGDSYEQYF.

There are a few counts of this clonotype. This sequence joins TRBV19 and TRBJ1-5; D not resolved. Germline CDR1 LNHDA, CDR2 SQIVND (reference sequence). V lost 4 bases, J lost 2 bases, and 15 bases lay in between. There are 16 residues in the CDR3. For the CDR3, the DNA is TGTGCCAGTAGTACGGTCCGCGGAATCGGCAATCAGCCCCAGCATTTT. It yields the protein CASSTVRGIGNQPQHF.

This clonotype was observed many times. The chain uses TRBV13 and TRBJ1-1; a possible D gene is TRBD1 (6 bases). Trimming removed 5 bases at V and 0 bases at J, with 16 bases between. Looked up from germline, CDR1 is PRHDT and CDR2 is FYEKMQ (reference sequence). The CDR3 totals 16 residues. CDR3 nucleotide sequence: TGTGCCAGCAGCAGGCTAGGGGGGTTCATGAACACTGAAGCTTTCTTT. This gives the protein CASSRLGGFMNTEAFF. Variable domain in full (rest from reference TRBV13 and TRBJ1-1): AAGVIQSPRHLIKEKRETATLKCYPIPRHDTVYWYQQGPGQDPQFLISFYEKMQSDKGSIPDRFSAQQFSDYHSELNMSSLELGDSALYFCASSRLGGFMNTEAFFGQGTRLTVV.

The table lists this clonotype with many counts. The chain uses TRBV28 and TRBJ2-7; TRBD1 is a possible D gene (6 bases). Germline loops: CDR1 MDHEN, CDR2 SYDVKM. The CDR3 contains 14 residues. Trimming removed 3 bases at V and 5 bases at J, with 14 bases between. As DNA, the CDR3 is TGTGCCAGCAGTTTGGGTCAGGGGTCCCACGAGCAGTACTTC. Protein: CASSLGQGSHEQYF. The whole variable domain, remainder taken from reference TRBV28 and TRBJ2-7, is DVKVTQSSRYLVKRTGEKVFLECVQDMDHENMFWYRQDPGLGLRLIYFSYDVKMKEKGDIPEGYSVSREKKERFSLILESASTNQTSMYLCASSLGQGSHEQYFGPGTRLTVT.

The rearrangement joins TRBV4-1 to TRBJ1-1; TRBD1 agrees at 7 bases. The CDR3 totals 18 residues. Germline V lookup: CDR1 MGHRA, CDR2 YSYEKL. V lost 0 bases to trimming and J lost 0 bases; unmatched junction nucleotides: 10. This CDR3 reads CASSQDWQQGNMNTEAFF. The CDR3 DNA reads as TGCGCCAGCAGCCAAGATTGGCAACAGGGGAACATGAACACTGAAGCTTTCTTT.

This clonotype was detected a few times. CDR3: CASSPLVSGNTIYF. The CDR3 region has the DNA TGTGCCAGTAGTCCCCTGGTTTCTGGAAACACCATATATTTT. The V call is TRBV19, the J call TRBJ1-3, with D unresolved. Germline loops: CDR1 LNHDA, CDR2 SQIVND (reference sequence). V was clipped by 5 bases and J by 1 base, with 9 bases between them. The CDR3 totals 14 residues.

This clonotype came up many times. CDR3 sequence (DNA): TGTGCCAGCAGCCCAAAGGGGGTACTAGCGGGAGTTCGCAATGAGCAGTTCTTC. Amino acids: CASSPKGVLAGVRNEQFF. This sequence joins TRBV6-1 and TRBJ2-1, with TRBD2 matching 11 bases. CDR1 MNHNS and CDR2 SASEGT come from the germline V gene. The junction had 16 bases not matched to a gene; V was cut back by 6 bases and J by 6 bases. The CDR3 consists of 18 residues.

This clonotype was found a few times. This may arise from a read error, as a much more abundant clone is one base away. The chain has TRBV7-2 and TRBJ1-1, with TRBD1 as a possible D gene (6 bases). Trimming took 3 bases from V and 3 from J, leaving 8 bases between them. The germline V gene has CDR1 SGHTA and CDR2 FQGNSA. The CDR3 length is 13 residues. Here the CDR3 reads CASSFHRDTEAFF. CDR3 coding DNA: TGTGCCAGCAGCTTTCACAGGGACACTGAAGCTTTCTTT.

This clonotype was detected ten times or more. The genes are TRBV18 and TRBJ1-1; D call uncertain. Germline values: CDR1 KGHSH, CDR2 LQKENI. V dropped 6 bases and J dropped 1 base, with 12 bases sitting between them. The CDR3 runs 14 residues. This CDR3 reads CASSDLRTNTEAFF. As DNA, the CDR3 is TGTGCCAGCTCGGACTTGCGAACGAACACTGAAGCTTTCTTT.